This T cell receptor beta chain was profiled in a study of blood T cell repertoires in COVID-19. For the study at large: COVID-19 samples, acute and convalescent, were from the United States, Italy and Spain.

Germline loops: CDR1 SNHLY, CDR2 FYNNEI. The CDR3 runs to 13 residues. Trimming removed 7 bases from V and 2 bases from J, with 11 bases in between. Original processing methods: For nucleated cells, counts were estimated from reference gene primer amplification. Repertoires were generated with immunoSEQ multiplex PCR, while TCRdb's copy carries only in-frame clones and drops some. V and J calls and clone size come straight from that table; D and trimming were deduced from the DNA. The sample shows about 160,000 clones, 92% of them seen only once. This clone was detected only a few times. Patients at the Seattle site were enrolled during active infection and followed longitudinally.

The clonotype comes from a man aged 25 to 45 with COVID-19, enrolled during active disease. The chain joins TRBV2 to TRBJ1-1; weak D call: TRBD1 (6 bases). What was sequenced was peripheral blood. Here the CDR3 DNA reads TGTGCCAGCACGGGGGGCCTCAACACTGAAGCTTTCTTT. Translating gives CASTGGLNTEAFF.